Shown below are 26 T cell receptor beta chains from a single sample sequenced in a study of blood T cell repertoires in COVID-19. This table comes from immunoSEQ multiplex PCR, and its TCRdb copy is limited to in-frame clones, with some not included. This table holds roughly 150,000 clones, roughly 80% found once. Sequencing was carried out using PBMCs or T cells enriched from blood (not recorded which). These receptors came from a woman in her fifties or sixties who had recovered from COVID-19.

The chain is built from TRBV19 and TRBJ2-7, with D maybe TRBD1 (6 bases). Trimming took off 1 base at V and 3 bases at J, with 10 bases between the two ends. The CDR3 extends over 14 amino acids. Per the germline V gene, CDR1 is LNHDA and CDR2 is SQIVND (reference sequence). The CDR3 nucleotides read TGTGCCAGTAGTATAGTAGGGGGAAACTACGAGCAGTACTTC. Its protein is CASSIVGGNYEQYF.

This clone was found a few times. The chain uses TRBV6-2 or TRBV6-3 and TRBJ1-2; D gene unclear. Germline lookup yields CDR1 MNHEY and CDR2 SVGEGT. V lost 2 bases, J lost 6 bases, and 10 bases lay in between. This CDR3 has 13 amino acids. CDR3 sequence (DNA): TGTGCCAGCAGTTACACCGGGATGGATGGCTACACCTTC. It specifies CASSYTGMDGYTF.

This chain links TRBV11-3 with TRBJ2-2; tentatively, D is TRBD2 (5 bases). The CDR3 is 14 residues long. V was pared by 5 bases and J by 7 bases, with 14 bases between. Looked up from germline, CDR1 is SGHNT and CDR2 is YENEEA. The CDR3 spells CASSLGGSNGELFF. CDR3 in DNA: TGTGCCAGCAGCCTTGGTGGGAGTAACGGGGAGCTGTTTTTT.

The rearrangement links TRBV25-1 to TRBJ2-3; 11 nucleotides match TRBD2. V was pared by 3 bases and J by 4 bases, with 6 bases of the junction left unmatched. The CDR3 is made up of 16 amino acids. Germline V lookup: CDR1 MGHDK, CDR2 SYGVNS. The CDR3 nucleotides read TGTGCCAGCAGTGAGCCTAGCGGGAGGAAAGCAGATACGCAGTATTTT. As protein: CASSEPSGRKADTQYF.

This sequence joins TRBV10-3 and TRBJ2-1, with TRBD1 matching over 7 bases. The CDR3 is made up of 11 amino acids. Trimming at V came to 10 bases and at J to 7 bases, leaving 4 bases not matched to a gene. Germline CDR1 is ENHRY and CDR2 is SYGVKD. CDR3 bases: TGTGCCAGTTTGACAGGGAATGAGCAGTTCTTC. Translation: CASLTGNEQFF.

The chain employs TRBV5-4 and TRBJ2-1, with 9 bases aligning to TRBD1. Losses at the gene ends were 10 bases for V and 4 bases for J; bases not matched to a gene: 15. This CDR3 has 16 residues. Germline CDR1 reads SGHNT; CDR2 reads YYREEE (reference sequence). As DNA, the CDR3 is TGTGCCGGCGCCGTAAGGGGACAGGGTTATTACAATGAGCAGTTCTTC. This sequence encodes CAGAVRGQGYYNEQFF. Full variable domain (missing parts from reference TRBV5-4 and TRBJ2-1): ETGVTQSPTHLIKTRGQQVTLRCSSQSGHNTVSWYQQALGQGPQFIFQYYREEENGRGNFPPRFSGLQFPNYSSELNVNALELDDSALYLCAGAVRGQGYYNEQFFGPGTRLTVL.

The chain links TRBV5-6 to TRBJ1-3; possibly TRBD1 for D (5 bases). Per the germline V gene, CDR1 is SGHDT and CDR2 is YYEEEE. Trimming left V 0 bases short and J 0 bases short, with 7 bases between. CDR3 size: 15 residues. The CDR3 sequence is CASSLGTFSGNTIYF. As DNA, the CDR3 is TGTGCCAGCAGCTTGGGGACATTCTCTGGAAACACCATATATTTT.

This sequence joins TRBV12-5 and TRBJ2-6; 9 positions match TRBD1. The CDR3 is 20 amino acids. Germline values: CDR1 LGHNT, CDR2 FRNRAP. J lost 0 bases, V lost 4 bases, and 13 bases had no gene match. The CDR3 loop is CASGSSRGDRVNSGANVLTF. CDR3 in DNA: TGTGCTAGTGGTTCCTCACGGGGGGACAGGGTGAACTCTGGGGCCAACGTCCTGACTTTC.

The chain is built from TRBV10-3 and TRBJ1-5; 7 bases are a match to TRBD1. V lost 10 bases, J lost 7 bases, and 13 bases stayed unmatched. Looked up from germline, CDR1 is ENHRY and CDR2 is SYGVKD. This CDR3 is 14 amino acids long. In nucleotides, the CDR3 is TGTGCCAACTCCGAGGGACAGAATACCCAGCCCCAGCATTTT. This encodes CANSEGQNTQPQHF.

The genes are TRBV29-1 and TRBJ2-6; the D gene is possibly TRBD1 (6 bases). The germline CDR1 and CDR2 sequences are SQVTM and ANQGSEA. This CDR3 spans 17 amino acids. V was clipped by 3 bases and J by 0 bases, with 15 bases between them. The CDR3 protein is CSVEEQGLLSGANVLTF. The CDR3 DNA sequence: TGCAGCGTTGAGGAGCAGGGGCTCCTCTCTGGGGCCAACGTCCTGACTTTC.

The V gene is TRBV18, the J gene TRBJ2-7, with TRBD2 identical over 12 bases. The germline V gene encodes CDR1 KGHSH and CDR2 LQKENI. The CDR3 sequence is 16 residues long. V lost 2 bases and J lost 3; bases outside the gene matches: 5. This CDR3 is CASSPMELAGGYEQYF. As DNA, the CDR3 is TGTGCCAGCTCACCAATGGAACTAGCGGGAGGCTACGAGCAGTACTTC.

V and J are TRBV12-3 or TRBV12-4 and TRBJ1-2; possibly TRBD1 for D (6 bases). There are 13 residues in the CDR3. V lost 5 bases and J lost 8, with 15 bases in between. CDR3 loop: CASSLDSRSGYTF. Here the CDR3 DNA reads TGTGCCAGCAGTCTGGACAGCAGGTCGGGCTACACCTTC.

The V call is TRBV2, the J call TRBJ2-5, with a tentative D call TRBD2 (6 bases). CDR3 size: 13 residues. The V gene's germline CDR1 is SNHLY and CDR2 FYNNEI. The germline V and J ends were trimmed by 6 bases and 6 bases, with 14 bases remaining between them. The CDR3 nucleotides are TGTGCCAGCAGCGGGACTCTTGATAAGACCCAGTACTTC. Encoded protein: CASSGTLDKTQYF.

The chain is built from TRBV5-1 and TRBJ2-2; 13 bases map to TRBD2. Germline V gene sequence: CDR1 SGHRS, CDR2 YFSETQ. The CDR3 length is 14 residues. J was trimmed by 8 bases and V by 7 bases; bases with no gene match: 5. The CDR3 spells CASRTSGRGGELFF. The CDR3 region has the DNA TGCGCCAGCCGGACTAGCGGGAGAGGGGGGGAGCTGTTTTTT. Variable domain in full (rest from reference TRBV5-1 and TRBJ2-2): KAGVTQTPRYLIKTRGQQVTLSCSPISGHRSVSWYQQTPGQGLQFLFEYFSETQRNKGNFPGRFSGRQFSNSRSEMNVSTLELGDSALYLCASRTSGRGGELFFGEGSRLTVL.

The chain employs TRBV7-6 and TRBJ2-1, with D tentatively TRBD2 (6 bases). Trimming removed 1 base at V and 3 bases at J, with 19 bases between. CDR1 is SGHVS, CDR2 FNYEAQ, per germline. There are 18 residues in the CDR3. CDR3 protein: CASSLGLEGAGLYNEQFF. The CDR3 DNA sequence: TGTGCCAGCAGCTTAGGATTAGAAGGAGCGGGCCTCTACAATGAGCAGTTCTTC.

The chain links TRBV2 to TRBJ1-4; 7 bases match TRBD1. Germline trimming cut 6 bases from V and 7 bases from J; bases unmatched to any gene: 8. CDR1 is SNHLY and CDR2 is FYNNEI in the germline V gene. This CDR3 contains 14 residues. The CDR3: CASRYRGAGEKLFF. CDR3 in DNA: TGTGCCAGCAGGTACAGGGGAGCTGGTGAAAAACTGTTTTTT.

This sequence joins TRBV3-1 (or the pseudogene TRBV3-2) and TRBJ2-3, with D maybe TRBD2 (7 bases). Germline V gene lookup returns CDR1 LGHDT and CDR2 YNNKEL (reference sequence). V was cut by 1 base and J by 8 bases, with 16 bases left in between. This CDR3 is built from 15 residues. The CDR3 bases are TGTGCCAGCAGCCAAGTTTTGGGGGGGGCTCCTACGCAGTATTTT. It encodes CASSQVLGGAPTQYF.

This clone has a single count. This CDR3 is also generated by other DNA sequences in the sample. The V and J genes are TRBV28 and TRBJ2-7; TRBD2 matches 11 bases. This CDR3 comprises 14 residues. The germline CDR1 and CDR2 sequences are MDHEN and SYDVKM. Losses at the gene ends were 5 bases for V and 3 bases for J; bases not matched to a gene: 3. CDR3 DNA sequence: TGTGCCAGCAGTGCTAGCGGGGGGATCTACGAGCAGTACTTC. It specifies CASSASGGIYEQYF.

The chain couples TRBV6-2 or TRBV6-3 to TRBJ1-6; D is unresolved. CDR1 is MNHEY and CDR2 is SVGEGT in the germline V gene. V lost 2 bases and J lost 7, with 3 bases in between. This CDR3 is 12 amino acids long. CDR3 sequence: CASSYQNSPLHF. CDR3 sequence (DNA): TGTGCCAGCAGTTACCAAAATTCACCCCTCCACTTT.

This chain joins TRBV4-3 and TRBJ2-2, with TRBD2 matching over 14 bases. Trimming removed 1 base from V and 3 bases from J; junction bases left unmatched: 1. There are 17 residues in the CDR3. Germline loops: CDR1 LGHNA, CDR2 YSLEER. The CDR3 loop reads CASSQVGLAGDTGELFF. CDR3 in DNA: TGCGCCAGCAGCCAAGTGGGACTAGCGGGAGACACCGGGGAGCTGTTTTTT.

V usage is TRBV2 and J usage is TRBJ1-1; 8 bases fit TRBD1. Germline CDR1 reads SNHLY; CDR2 reads FYNNEI. The J segment lost 3 bases and the V segment lost 4 bases, leaving 1 base of the junction unmatched. This CDR3 is 13 amino acids long. The CDR3 loop is CASSGQGYTEAFF. The CDR3 DNA reads as TGTGCCAGCAGTGGACAGGGGTACACTGAAGCTTTCTTT.

The rearrangement joins TRBV19 to TRBJ1-1, with TRBD1 as a possible D gene (5 bases). The CDR3 consists of 12 residues. The V and J ends lost 11 bases and 0 bases respectively, with 10 bases between them. CDR1 is LNHDA and CDR2 is SQIVND in the germline V gene (reference sequence). CDR3 DNA sequence: TGTGCCTCCCGGGACTTGAACACTGAAGCTTTCTTT. This codes for CASRDLNTEAFF. Complete variable domain (other parts from reference TRBV19 and TRBJ1-1): DGGITQSPKYLFRKEGQNVTLSCEQNLNHDAMYWYRQDPGQGLRLIYYSQIVNDFQKGDIAEGYSVSREKKESFPLTVTSAQKNPTAFYLCASRDLNTEAFFGQGTRLTVV.

Comment on this clone: Other DNA sequences in this sample translate to the same CDR3. The J gene is TRBJ1-1, the V gene TRBV18; D is unresolved. Germline V gives CDR1 KGHSH, CDR2 LQKENI. The CDR3 is 15 amino acids. Between the trimmed V and J ends, which lost 2 bases and 0 bases, there was a span of 10 bases. For the CDR3, the DNA is TGTGCCAGCTCACCATCGGCTGACTTGAACACTGAAGCTTTCTTT. This gives the protein CASSPSADLNTEAFF.

The rearrangement joins TRBV19 to TRBJ2-1; D might be TRBD2 (5 bases). Germline V gene sequence: CDR1 LNHDA, CDR2 SQIVND (reference sequence). The V end was cut by 5 bases, the J end by 4 bases, with 15 bases between. CDR3 length equals 15 residues. CDR3 nucleotide sequence: TGTGCCAGTAGTCCCCCGAGCGGCTTTTACAATGAGCAGTTCTTC. It encodes CASSPPSGFYNEQFF. The full variable domain, rest sourced from reference TRBV19 and TRBJ2-1, is DGGITQSPKYLFRKEGQNVTLSCEQNLNHDAMYWYRQDPGQGLRLIYYSQIVNDFQKGDIAEGYSVSREKKESFPLTVTSAQKNPTAFYLCASSPPSGFYNEQFFGPGTRLTVL.

Regarding this clone: One end of the junction does not line up with germline, which may come from a read error. This chain connects TRBV7-7 to TRBJ2-5, with TRBD2 matching 8 bases. The length of the CDR3 is 13 residues. Germline CDR1 is SSHAT and CDR2 is FNYEAQ (reference sequence). In nucleotides, the CDR3 is TGTGCTAGCAGCTTGGAGCGGGGGGAGACCCAGTACTTC. Encoded protein: CASSLERGETQYF.

This clone came up a few times. The J gene is TRBJ2-7, the V gene TRBV6-5; possibly TRBD1 for D (6 bases). Trimming cost V 0 bases and J 7 bases, with 16 bases left between them. The CDR3 contains 15 residues. Per germline, CDR1 MNHEY and CDR2 SVGAGI. The CDR3 nucleotides are TGTGCCAGCAGTTACTCGACAGGCCCCTGGGGGGAGCAGTACTTC. It is translated as CASSYSTGPWGEQYF.